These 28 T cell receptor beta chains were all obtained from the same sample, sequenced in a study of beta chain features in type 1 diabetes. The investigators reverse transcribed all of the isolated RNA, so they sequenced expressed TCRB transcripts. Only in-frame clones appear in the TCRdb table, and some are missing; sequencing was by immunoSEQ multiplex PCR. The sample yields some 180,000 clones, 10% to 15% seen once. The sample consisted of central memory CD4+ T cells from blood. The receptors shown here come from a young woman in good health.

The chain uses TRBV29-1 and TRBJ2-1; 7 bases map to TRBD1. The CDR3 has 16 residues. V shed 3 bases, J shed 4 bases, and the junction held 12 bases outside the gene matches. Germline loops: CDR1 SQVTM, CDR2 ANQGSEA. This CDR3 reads CSVDSPDRVVYNEQFF. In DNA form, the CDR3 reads TGCAGCGTTGACTCACCAGACAGGGTCGTATACAATGAGCAGTTCTTC.

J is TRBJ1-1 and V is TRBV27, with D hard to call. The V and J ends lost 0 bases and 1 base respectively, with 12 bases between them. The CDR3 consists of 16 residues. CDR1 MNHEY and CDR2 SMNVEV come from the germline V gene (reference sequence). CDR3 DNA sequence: TGTGCCAGCAGTTTATCGGTCCTGCAGTGGAACACTGAAGCTTTCTTT. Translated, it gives CASSLSVLQWNTEAFF.

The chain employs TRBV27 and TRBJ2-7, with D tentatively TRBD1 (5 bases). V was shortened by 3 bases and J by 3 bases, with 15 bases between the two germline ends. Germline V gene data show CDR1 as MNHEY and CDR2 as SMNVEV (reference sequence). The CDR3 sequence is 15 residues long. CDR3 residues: CASSFKPGQSYEQYF. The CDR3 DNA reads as TGTGCCAGCAGTTTCAAGCCAGGGCAAAGCTACGAGCAGTACTTC.

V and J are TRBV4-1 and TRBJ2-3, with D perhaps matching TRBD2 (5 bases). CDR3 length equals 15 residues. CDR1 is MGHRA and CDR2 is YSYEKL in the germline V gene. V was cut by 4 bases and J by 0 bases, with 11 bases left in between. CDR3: CASSLTDWSTDTQYF. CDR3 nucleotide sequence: TGCGCCAGCAGCCTAACGGACTGGAGCACAGATACGCAGTATTTT.

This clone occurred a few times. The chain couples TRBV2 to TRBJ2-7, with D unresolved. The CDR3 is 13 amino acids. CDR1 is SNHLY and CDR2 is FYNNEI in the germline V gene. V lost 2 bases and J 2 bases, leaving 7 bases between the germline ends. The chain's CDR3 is CASSEQAAYEQYF. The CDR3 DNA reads TGTGCCAGCAGTGAACAGGCCGCCTACGAGCAGTACTTC.

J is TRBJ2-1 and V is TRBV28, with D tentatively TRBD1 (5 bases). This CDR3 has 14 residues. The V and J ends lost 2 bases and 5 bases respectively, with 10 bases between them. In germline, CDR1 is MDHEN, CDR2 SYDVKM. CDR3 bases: TGTGCCAGCAGTTTAGGGGCGGAACACAATGAGCAGTTCTTC. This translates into CASSLGAEHNEQFF.

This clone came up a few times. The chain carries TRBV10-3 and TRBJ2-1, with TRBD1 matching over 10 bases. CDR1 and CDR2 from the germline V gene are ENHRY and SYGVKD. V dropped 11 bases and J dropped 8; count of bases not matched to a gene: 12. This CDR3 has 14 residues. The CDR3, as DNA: TGTGCCTCGAAGGGACAGGGGAGCGGAGATGAGCAGTTCTTC. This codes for CASKGQGSGDEQFF.

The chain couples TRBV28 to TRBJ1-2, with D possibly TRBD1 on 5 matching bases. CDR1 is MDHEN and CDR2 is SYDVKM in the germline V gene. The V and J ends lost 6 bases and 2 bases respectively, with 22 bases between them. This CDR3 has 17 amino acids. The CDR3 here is CASSSLTDQTDNYGYTF. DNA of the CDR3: TGTGCCAGCAGCTCCCTCACCGACCAGACAGACAACTATGGCTACACCTTC.

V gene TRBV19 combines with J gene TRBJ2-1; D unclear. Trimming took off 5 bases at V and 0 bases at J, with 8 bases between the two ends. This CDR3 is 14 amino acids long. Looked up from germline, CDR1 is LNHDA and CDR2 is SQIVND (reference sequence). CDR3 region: CASSASSSYNEQFF. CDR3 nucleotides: TGTGCCAGTAGTGCCTCTAGCTCCTACAATGAGCAGTTCTTC.

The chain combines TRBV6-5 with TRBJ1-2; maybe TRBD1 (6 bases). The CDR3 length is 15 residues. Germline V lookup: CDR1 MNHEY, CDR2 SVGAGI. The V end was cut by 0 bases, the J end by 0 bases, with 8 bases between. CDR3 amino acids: CASSYSDSPNYGYTF. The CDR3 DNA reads TGTGCCAGCAGTTACTCGGACAGCCCTAACTATGGCTACACCTTC.

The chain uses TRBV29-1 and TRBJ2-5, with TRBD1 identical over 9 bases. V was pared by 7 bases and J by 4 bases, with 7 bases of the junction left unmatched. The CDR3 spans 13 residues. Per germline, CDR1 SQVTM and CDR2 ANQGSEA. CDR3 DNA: TGCAGCGGCGAACAGGGGGCGGGAGAGACCCAGTACTTC. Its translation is CSGEQGAGETQYF.

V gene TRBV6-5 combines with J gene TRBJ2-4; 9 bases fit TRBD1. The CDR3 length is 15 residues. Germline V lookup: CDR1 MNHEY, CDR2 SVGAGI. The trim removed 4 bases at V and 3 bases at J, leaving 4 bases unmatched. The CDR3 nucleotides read TGTGCCAGCAGTTCACAGGGGGCCCTCAAAAACATTCAGTACTTC. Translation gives CASSSQGALKNIQYF.

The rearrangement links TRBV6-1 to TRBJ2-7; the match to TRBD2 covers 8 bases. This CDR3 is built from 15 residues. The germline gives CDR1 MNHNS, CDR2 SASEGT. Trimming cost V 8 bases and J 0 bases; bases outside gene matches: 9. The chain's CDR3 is CASWPGSGSSYEQYF. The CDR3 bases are TGTGCCAGCTGGCCCGGGAGCGGGAGCTCCTACGAGCAGTACTTC.

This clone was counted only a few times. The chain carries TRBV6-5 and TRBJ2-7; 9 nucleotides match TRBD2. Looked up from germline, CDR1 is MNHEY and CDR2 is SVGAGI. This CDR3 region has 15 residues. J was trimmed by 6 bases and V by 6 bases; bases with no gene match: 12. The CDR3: CASRRGTLAGSEQYF. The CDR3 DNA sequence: TGTGCCAGCAGAAGGGGGACGCTAGCGGGAAGCGAGCAGTACTTC.

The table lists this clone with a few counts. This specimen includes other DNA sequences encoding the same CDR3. CDR3 nucleotide sequence: TGTGCCAGCAGCCAGGGACTAGCGGTAGAGACCCAGTACTTC. This translates into CASSQGLAVETQYF. The chain couples TRBV4-2 to TRBJ2-5; 11 bases map to TRBD2. Germline CDR1 and CDR2: LGHNA and YNFKEQ. This CDR3 is built from 14 residues. The V and J ends lost 3 bases and 4 bases, in that order; junction bases with no gene match: 1.

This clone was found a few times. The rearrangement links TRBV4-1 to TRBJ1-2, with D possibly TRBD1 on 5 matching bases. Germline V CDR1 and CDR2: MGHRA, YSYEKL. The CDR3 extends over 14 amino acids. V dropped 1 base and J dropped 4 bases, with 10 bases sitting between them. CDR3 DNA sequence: TGCGCCAGCAGCCAAGTCGCTCAGGGCTATGGCTACACCTTC. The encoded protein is CASSQVAQGYGYTF.

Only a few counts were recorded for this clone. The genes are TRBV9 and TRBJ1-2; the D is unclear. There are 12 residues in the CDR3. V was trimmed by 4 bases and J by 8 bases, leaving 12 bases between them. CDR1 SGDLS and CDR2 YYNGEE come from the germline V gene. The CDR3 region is CASSPREDGYTF. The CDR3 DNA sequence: TGTGCCAGCAGCCCGAGGGAGGACGGCTACACCTTC.

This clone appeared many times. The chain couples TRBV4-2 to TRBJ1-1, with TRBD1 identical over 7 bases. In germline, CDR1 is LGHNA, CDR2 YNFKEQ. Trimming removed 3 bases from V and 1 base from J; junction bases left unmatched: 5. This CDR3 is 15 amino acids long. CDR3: CASSQHDRANTEAFF. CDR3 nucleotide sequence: TGTGCCAGCAGCCAGCACGACAGGGCGAACACTGAAGCTTTCTTT.

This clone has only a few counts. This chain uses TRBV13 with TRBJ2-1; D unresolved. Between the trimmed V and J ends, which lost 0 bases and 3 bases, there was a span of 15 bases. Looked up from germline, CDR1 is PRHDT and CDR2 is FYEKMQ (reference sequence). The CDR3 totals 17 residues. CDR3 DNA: TGTGCCAGCAGCTTAGGGCCTCCTTCACATAACTACAATGAGCAGTTCTTC. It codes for CASSLGPPSHNYNEQFF.

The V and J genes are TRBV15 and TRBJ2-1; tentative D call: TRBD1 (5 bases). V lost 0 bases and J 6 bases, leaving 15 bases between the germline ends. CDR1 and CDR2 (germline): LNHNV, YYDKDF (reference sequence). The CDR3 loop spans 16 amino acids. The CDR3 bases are TGTGCCACCAGCAGAGATTTGGGCAGGGAATCCAATGAGCAGTTCTTC. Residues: CATSRDLGRESNEQFF. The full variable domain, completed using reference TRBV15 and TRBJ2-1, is DAMVIQNPRYQVTQFGKPVTLSCSQTLNHNVMYWYQQKSSQAPKLLFHYYDKDFNNEADTPDNFQSRRPNTSFCFLDIRSPGLGDTAMYLCATSRDLGRESNEQFFGPGTRLTVL.

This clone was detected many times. In nucleotides, the CDR3 is TGTGCCAGCAGGCAAGACAGGGGGAACACTGAAGCTTTCTTT. Translating it yields CASRQDRGNTEAFF. The chain is built from TRBV7-2 and TRBJ1-1, with 8 nucleotides matching TRBD1. The germline V gene has CDR1 SGHTA and CDR2 FQGNSA. V shed 6 bases, J shed 1 base, and the junction held 4 bases outside the gene matches. This CDR3 comprises 14 residues.

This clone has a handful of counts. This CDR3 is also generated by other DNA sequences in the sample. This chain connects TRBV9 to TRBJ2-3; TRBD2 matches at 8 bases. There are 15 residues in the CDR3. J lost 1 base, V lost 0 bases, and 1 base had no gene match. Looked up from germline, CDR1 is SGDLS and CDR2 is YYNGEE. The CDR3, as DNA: TGTGCCAGCAGCGTAGGAGCGGGAGGCACAGATACGCAGTATTTT. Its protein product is CASSVGAGGTDTQYF.

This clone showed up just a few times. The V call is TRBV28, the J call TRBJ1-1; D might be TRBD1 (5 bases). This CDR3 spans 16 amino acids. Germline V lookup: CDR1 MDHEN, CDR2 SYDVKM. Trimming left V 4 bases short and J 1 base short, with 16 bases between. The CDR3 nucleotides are TGTGCCAGCAGTTCAAGTAAGGGGTTAGGGAACACTGAAGCTTTCTTT. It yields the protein CASSSSKGLGNTEAFF.

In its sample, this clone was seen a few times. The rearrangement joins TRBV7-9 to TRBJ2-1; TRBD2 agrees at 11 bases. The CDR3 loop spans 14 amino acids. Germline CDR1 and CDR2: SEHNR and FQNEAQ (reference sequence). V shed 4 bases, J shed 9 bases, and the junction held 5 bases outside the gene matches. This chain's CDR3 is CASSSRLAGTEQFF. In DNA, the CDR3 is TGTGCCAGCAGCTCCCGACTAGCGGGAACTGAGCAGTTCTTC. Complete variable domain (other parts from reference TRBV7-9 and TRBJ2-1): DTGVSQNPRHKITKRGQNVTFRCDPISEHNRLYWYRQTLGQGPEFLTYFQNEAQLEKSRLLSDRFSAERPKGSFSTLEIQRTEQGDSAMYLCASSSRLAGTEQFFGPGTRLTVL.

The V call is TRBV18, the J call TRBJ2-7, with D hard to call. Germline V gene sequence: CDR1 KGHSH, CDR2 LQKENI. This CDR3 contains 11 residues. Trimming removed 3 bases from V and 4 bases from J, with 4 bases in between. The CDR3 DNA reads TGTGCCAGCTCACCCCTATACGAGCAGTACTTC. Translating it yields CASSPLYEQYF.

The CDR3 coding sequence is TGCGCCAGCAGCTTACAAGGGACTAGCGGCTACGAGCAGTACTTC. This translates into CASSLQGTSGYEQYF. V usage is TRBV5-1 and J usage is TRBJ2-7; 11 nucleotides line up with TRBD2. The germline V gene has CDR1 SGHRS and CDR2 YFSETQ. V trimming: 2 bases; J trimming: 3 bases; junction bases outside the gene matches: 4. The CDR3 runs to 15 residues.

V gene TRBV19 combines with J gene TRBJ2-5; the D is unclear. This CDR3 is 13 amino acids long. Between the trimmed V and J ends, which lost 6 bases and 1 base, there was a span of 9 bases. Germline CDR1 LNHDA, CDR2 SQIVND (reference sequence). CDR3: CASRKQSQETQYF. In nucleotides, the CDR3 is TGTGCCAGTAGGAAACAGAGCCAAGAGACCCAGTACTTC.

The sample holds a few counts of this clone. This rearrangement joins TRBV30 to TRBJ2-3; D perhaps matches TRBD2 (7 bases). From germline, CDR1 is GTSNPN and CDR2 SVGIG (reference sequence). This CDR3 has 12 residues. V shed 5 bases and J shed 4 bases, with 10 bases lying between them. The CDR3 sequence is CAWGGGPDTQYF. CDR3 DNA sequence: TGTGCCTGGGGCGGGGGCCCAGATACGCAGTATTTT.